What follows describes a single T cell receptor beta chain. Its recognized antigen is unknown. No per-base quality is available; no much larger clone lies one base away. This sample stems from a study of blood T cell dynamics during melanoma immunotherapy (TCRdb year 2020). Regarding the complete study: Patients with metastatic melanoma were treated with first-line pembrolizumab or nivolumab plus ipilimumab as standard of care in the United Kingdom. Consecutive patients formed a training cohort, and a further independent group of patients from the same centre was pooled into an external validation set. To identify early correlates of response, the study profiled peripheral T cell receptor repertoires in patients with metastatic melanoma before and after one cycle of checkpoint inhibitor therapy. Summary of the overall study and its limitations: Whether the T cell clones behind the repertoire changes were melanoma-specific or instead reflected general immune activation was something the study could not determine. The relatively small sample size was acknowledged as something that could potentially limit how far the results can be generalized. A bifurcated reorganization of the PBMC repertoire at W3, with increased clonality or increased diversity, was observed in patients who later achieved disease control, unlike in progressors.

V is clipped by 8 bases and J by 5 bases, and the sequence between their germline boundaries is 15 bases long. The CDR3 numbers 12 residues from cysteine through phenylalanine. The entry retains the CDR3 DNA only, 36 bases that are in frame from base 1. Based on the germline V gene, the CDR1 and CDR2 sequences are SQVTM and ANQGSEA. Every bulk PBMC sample was loaded with the same fixed amount of around 400 ng of DNA. Following the manufacturer instructions, the immunoSEQ TCRb Assay kit was used to amplify TCR beta CDR3 sequences from genomic DNA. The KAPA Library Quantification Kit for Illumina platforms was used to quantify pooled libraries by qPCR. Pooled libraries were clustered at 0.6-1.1 pM and sequenced on an Illumina NextSeq 500. Regarding the original processing steps: TCR data were analyzed with immunoSEQ ANALYZER and the R LymphoSeq package. A rearrangement efficiency score was calculated as productive divided by the sum of productive and non-productive CDR3 sequences. Within each patient, timepoints were compared pairwise for clonality, measured with the Gini coefficient, and for diversity, measured with the Renyi index at alpha=1. In LymphoSeq, clonal relatedness was computed using an edit distance of 3, and repertoire similarity was computed using the Bhattacharyya coefficient. Linear discriminant analysis on week-3 changes in clonality and diversity was built with the R MASS and caret packages to classify response. The table comes from immuneACCESS by way of TCRdb, which keeps in-frame sequences with V and J called. Part of the clones is missing from these tables; in studies checked, under half for an unresolved V gene and the rest for unknown reasons. That table is the source of V, J and clone size, and D and trimming were worked out from the DNA. The sample table shows around 20,000 clones, and nearly 90% are seen once. 7.5% to 9.5% of the sample comes from the top ten.

In light of the paper, this sample's time point label describes: week 3, after first cycle of checkpoint inhibitor. Blood samples were taken at two points: before treatment (T0) and at week 3 (W3), which came after the first cycle of checkpoint blockade. Except for a couple of patients with rapid clinical progression, response was assessed 12 weeks after the first infusion by RECIST 1.1; disease control meant complete response, partial response or stable disease. Patients with prior systemic cancer treatment, concomitant immunosuppressant therapy or synchronous other active malignancies were excluded. TCR beta was sequenced in both bulk PBMC and plasma cell-free DNA in order to track circulating cells as well as T cell turnover. PBMC were isolated from blood with Lymphoprep and SepMate tubes, followed by red cell lysis. QIAamp DNA Blood Mini kits were used to extract DNA from PBMC and from sorted T cell subsets.

The V gene is TRBV29-1 and the J gene is TRBJ2-5; possibly the D gene is TRBD1, per 6 matching bases. The receptor was derived from a human donor with melanoma. Sequencing used blood, obtained from a patient treated with checkpoint blockade. CDR3 sequence: CSILQGGETQYF. The nucleotide sequence is TGCAGCATACTACAGGGCGGGGAGACCCAGTACTTC.